This T cell receptor (beta chain) was recorded in a study of T cell responses to AZD1222 COVID-19 vaccine. Using immunoSEQ multiplex PCR, the repertoire was profiled, and TCRdb retains in-frame clones only, with some absent. The table has 150,000 or so clones, around 93% seen once. Germline V lookup: CDR1 LNHNV, CDR2 YYDKDF (reference sequence). CDR3 size: 16 residues. Losses at the gene ends were 0 bases for V and 7 bases for J; bases not matched to a gene: 5. Material: peripheral blood, obtained 28 days after the second AZD1222 dose. J is TRBJ2-2 and V is TRBV15; TRBD2 agrees at 10 bases. This TCR derives from an adult who received the AZD1222 COVID-19 vaccine. This chain's CDR3 is CATSRDNLAGDGELFF. CDR3 nucleotide sequence: TGTGCCACCAGCAGAGATAACCTAGCGGGAGACGGGGAGCTGTTTTTT. Drawing the rest from reference TRBV15 and TRBJ2-2, the complete variable domain is DAMVIQNPRYQVTQFGKPVTLSCSQTLNHNVMYWYQQKSSQAPKLLFHYYDKDFNNEADTPDNFQSRRPNTSFCFLDIRSPGLGDTAMYLCATSRDNLAGDGELFFGEGSRLTVL.